This T cell receptor (beta chain) appears in the sequencing data of a study of blood T cell repertoires in COVID-19. Background on the study: The samples span acute and convalescent COVID-19 from the United States, Italy and Spain. PBMCs, B-cell-depleted T cells, or T cells were the source of the cDNA or gDNA that made up the material.

Authors' processing steps: Estimation of nucleated cell counts relied on the amplification of reference gene primers. The method was immunoSEQ multiplex PCR; TCRdb's version includes in-frame clones alone and lacks a portion of them. The DNA was the basis for D and trimming; V, J and clone size are from that table. The profile shows a few hundred thousand clones, 75% to 85% of them singletons. V shed 3 bases and J shed 9 bases, with 17 bases lying between them. The CDR3 runs 15 residues. The germline gives CDR1 KGHDR, CDR2 SFDVKD. Sequencing input: peripheral blood. V is TRBV24-1 and J is TRBJ2-1; D may be TRBD1 (5 bases). This receptor was taken from a human donor in a cohort sampled during active COVID-19. CDR3 DNA: TGTGCCACCAGTGATCCAGGGTCGGGCTCCACTGAGCAGTTCTTC. It yields the protein CATSDPGSGSTEQFF.